The present T cell receptor (beta chain) was sequenced within a study of beta chain features in type 1 diabetes. The V segment lost 5 bases and the J segment 5 bases; nucleotides outside the gene matches: 5. CDR1 and CDR2 from the germline V gene are GTSNPN and SVGIG (reference sequence). The CDR3 has 14 residues. This clone has just a few counts. Its antigen is unknown. Study-level findings and limits: VDJ junctions sequenced from type 1 diabetes patients showed fewer insertions and more deletions. Moderate but significant shortening of TCRB CDR3s was recorded in all four CD4+ subsets from Type 1 diabetes patients.

Since all of the isolated RNA was reverse transcribed, expressed TCRB transcripts were what got sequenced. Libraries were prepared by immunoSEQ multiplex PCR; TCRdb keeps only in-frame clonotypes and omits some of them. Seen here are about 650,000 clones, 9.5% to 15% observed once, and the top ten hold around 0.12%. This sequence originates from a young man with type 1 diabetes. The J gene is TRBJ1-6, the V gene TRBV30; 8 nucleotides align to TRBD1. What was sequenced was naive CD4+ T cells from blood. The CDR3 here is CAWSGQGHNSPLHF. In DNA, the CDR3 is TGTGCCTGGTCTGGACAGGGACATAATTCACCCCTCCACTTT.